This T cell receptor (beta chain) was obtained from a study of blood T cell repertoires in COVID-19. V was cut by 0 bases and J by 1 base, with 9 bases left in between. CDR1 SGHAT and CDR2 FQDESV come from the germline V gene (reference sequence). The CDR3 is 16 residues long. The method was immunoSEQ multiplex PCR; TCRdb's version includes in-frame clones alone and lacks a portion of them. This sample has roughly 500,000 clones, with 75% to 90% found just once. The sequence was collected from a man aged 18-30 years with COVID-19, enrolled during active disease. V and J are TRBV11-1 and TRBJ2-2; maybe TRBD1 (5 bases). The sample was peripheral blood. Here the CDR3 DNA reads TGTGCCAGCAGCTTAGCAAGACAGTTGAACACCGGGGAGCTGTTTTTT. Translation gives CASSLARQLNTGELFF.